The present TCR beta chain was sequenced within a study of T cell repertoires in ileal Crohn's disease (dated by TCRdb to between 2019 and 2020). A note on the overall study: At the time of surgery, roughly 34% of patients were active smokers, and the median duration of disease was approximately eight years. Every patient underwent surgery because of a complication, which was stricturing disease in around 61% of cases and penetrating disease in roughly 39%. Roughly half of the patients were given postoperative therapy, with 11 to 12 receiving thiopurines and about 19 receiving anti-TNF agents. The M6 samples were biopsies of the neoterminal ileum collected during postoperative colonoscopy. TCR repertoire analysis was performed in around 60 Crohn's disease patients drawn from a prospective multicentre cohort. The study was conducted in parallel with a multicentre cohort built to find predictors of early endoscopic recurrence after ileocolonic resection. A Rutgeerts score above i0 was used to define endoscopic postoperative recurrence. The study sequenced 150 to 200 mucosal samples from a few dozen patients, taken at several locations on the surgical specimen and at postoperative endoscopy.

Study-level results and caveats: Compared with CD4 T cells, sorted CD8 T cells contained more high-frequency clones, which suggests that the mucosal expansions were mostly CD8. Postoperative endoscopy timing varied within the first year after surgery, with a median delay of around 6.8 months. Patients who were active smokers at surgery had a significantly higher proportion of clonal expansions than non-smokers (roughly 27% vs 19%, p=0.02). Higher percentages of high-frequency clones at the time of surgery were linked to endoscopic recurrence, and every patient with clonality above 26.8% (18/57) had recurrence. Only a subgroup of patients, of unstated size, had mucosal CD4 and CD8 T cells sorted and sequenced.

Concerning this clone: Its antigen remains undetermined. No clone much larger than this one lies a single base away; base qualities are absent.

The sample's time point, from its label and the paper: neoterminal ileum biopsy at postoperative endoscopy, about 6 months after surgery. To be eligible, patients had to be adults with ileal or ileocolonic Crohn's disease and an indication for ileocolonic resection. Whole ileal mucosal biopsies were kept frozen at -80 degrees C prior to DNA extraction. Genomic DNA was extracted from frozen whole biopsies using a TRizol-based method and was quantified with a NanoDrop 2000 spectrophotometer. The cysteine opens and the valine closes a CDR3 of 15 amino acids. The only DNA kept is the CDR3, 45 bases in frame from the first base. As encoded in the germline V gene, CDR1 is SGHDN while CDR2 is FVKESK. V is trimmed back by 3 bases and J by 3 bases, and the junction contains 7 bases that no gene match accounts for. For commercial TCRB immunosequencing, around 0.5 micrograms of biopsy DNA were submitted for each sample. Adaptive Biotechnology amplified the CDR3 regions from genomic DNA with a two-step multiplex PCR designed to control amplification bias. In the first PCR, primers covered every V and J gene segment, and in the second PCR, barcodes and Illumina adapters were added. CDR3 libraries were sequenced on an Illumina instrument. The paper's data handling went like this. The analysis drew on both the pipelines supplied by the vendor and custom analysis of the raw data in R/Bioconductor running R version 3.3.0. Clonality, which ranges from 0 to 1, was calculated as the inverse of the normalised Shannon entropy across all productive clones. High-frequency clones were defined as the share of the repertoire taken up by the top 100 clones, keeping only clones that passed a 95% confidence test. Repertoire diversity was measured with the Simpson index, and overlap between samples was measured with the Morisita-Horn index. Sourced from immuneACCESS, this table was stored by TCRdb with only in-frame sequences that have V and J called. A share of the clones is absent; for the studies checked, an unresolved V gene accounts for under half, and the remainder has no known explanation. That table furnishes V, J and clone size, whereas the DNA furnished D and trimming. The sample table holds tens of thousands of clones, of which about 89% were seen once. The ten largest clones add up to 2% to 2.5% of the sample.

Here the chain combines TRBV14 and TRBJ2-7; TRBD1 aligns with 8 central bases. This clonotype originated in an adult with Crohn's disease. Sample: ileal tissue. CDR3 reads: CASSHRQGLYYEQYV. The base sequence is TGTGCCAGCAGCCACAGACAGGGGCTTTACTACGAGCAGTACGTC.